This T cell receptor beta chain was observed in a study of siplizumab effects on memory and regulatory T cells. TCRdb keeps only in-frame clones here, not all; method: immunoSEQ multiplex PCR. The repertoire holds 9,000 to 13,000 clones, with over 40% as singletons. This clone was detected only once. Its matching antigen is unknown. The mixed lymphocyte reaction cells were cocultured at 37°C for about six days. V gave up 2 bases and J gave up 6 bases, with 14 bases separating them. The CDR3 length is 14 residues. This TCR derives from a human donor in good health; the cells came from an allogeneic mixed lymphocyte reaction. The rearrangement joins TRBV5-7 to TRBJ1-2; maybe TRBD1 (5 bases). TRBV5-7 is filed as an ORF, its function uncertain. Input material: CFSE-low (dividing) CD8+ T cells sorted from an allogeneic mixed lymphocyte reaction. CDR3 nucleotide sequence: TGTGCCAGCAGCTTCGTCGGCGGGGGGGATGGCTACACCTTC. This sequence encodes CASSFVGGGDGYTF.